The next 25 T cell receptor beta chains were all read from a single sample in a study of control samples from healthy donors and cancer patients. Using immunoSEQ multiplex PCR, the repertoire was profiled, and TCRdb retains in-frame clones only, with some absent. The sample lists under 150,000 clones, around 88% occurring once. The sample consisted of blood. The receptors shown here come from a man aged 40-50 years in good health.

This chain joins TRBV10-2 and TRBJ1-2, with 10 bases matching TRBD1. The CDR3 runs to 13 residues. The germline gives CDR1 WSHSY, CDR2 SAAADI. Unmatched junction bases numbered 2, after V lost 6 bases and J lost 4 bases. CDR3: CASSGQGGYGYTF. CDR3 DNA sequence: TGCGCCAGCAGCGGACAGGGGGGCTATGGCTACACCTTC.

This chain connects TRBV6-5 to TRBJ2-7; weak D call: TRBD2 (5 bases). The CDR3 extends over 15 amino acids. Germline V gene sequence: CDR1 MNHEY, CDR2 SVGAGI. With 2 bases removed from V and 5 bases from J, the gap between germline ends came to 16 bases. CDR3 bases: TGTGCCAGCAGTTACGCGGCACGGGCGAGGGACGAGCAGTACTTC. The encoded protein is CASSYAARARDEQYF.

The chain combines TRBV4-1 with TRBJ1-1; D call uncertain. This CDR3 is built from 14 residues. V was pared by 1 base and J by 7 bases, with 13 bases between. Germline assignment: CDR1 MGHRA and CDR2 YSYEKL. The CDR3: CASSQGFALVEAFF. CDR3 nucleotide sequence: TGCGCCAGCAGCCAAGGATTCGCGTTAGTTGAAGCTTTCTTT.

J is TRBJ2-3 and V is TRBV4-1; 10 bases line up with TRBD2. The CDR3 contains 16 residues. CDR1 and CDR2 from the germline V gene are MGHRA and YSYEKL. The J segment lost 0 bases and the V segment lost 2 bases, leaving 2 bases of the junction unmatched. CDR3 DNA: TGCGCCAGCAGCCAAAAGCGGGGGGGGAGCACAGATACGCAGTATTTT. It encodes CASSQKRGGSTDTQYF.

The chain combines TRBV23-1 with TRBJ2-7; D ambiguous. TRBV23-1 is sorted into the ORF group, with uncertain function. V was trimmed by 4 bases and J by 2 bases, leaving 3 bases between them. The CDR3 totals 11 residues. The DNA for the CDR3 is TGCGCCAGCAGTCCCACCTACGAGCAGTACTTC. Protein product: CASSPTYEQYF.

The chain recombines TRBV9 with TRBJ1-2; 8 bases agree with TRBD1. V trimming: 5 bases; J trimming: 3 bases; junction bases outside the gene matches: 6. Germline V gene data show CDR1 as SGDLS and CDR2 as YYNGEE. The CDR3 length is 14 residues. CDR3 region: CASSETGADYGYTF. CDR3 sequence (DNA): TGTGCCAGCAGTGAGACAGGGGCGGACTATGGCTACACCTTC.

The rearrangement joins TRBV7-9 to TRBJ1-2; D uncertain. Germline CDR1 is SEHNR and CDR2 is FQNEAQ (reference sequence). The CDR3 is made up of 15 amino acids. The V end lost 1 base, the J end lost 2 bases, and 11 bases lay between the germline ends. This chain's CDR3 is CASSLGAGKNYGYTF. CDR3 DNA: TGTGCCAGCAGCTTAGGCGCAGGAAAGAACTATGGCTACACCTTC. The variable domain in full, with the rest retrieved from reference TRBV7-9 and TRBJ1-2, is DTGVSQNPRHKITKRGQNVTFRCDPISEHNRLYWYRQTLGQGPEFLTYFQNEAQLEKSRLLSDRFSAERPKGSFSTLEIQRTEQGDSAMYLCASSLGAGKNYGYTFGSGTRLTVV.

The chain employs TRBV10-3 and TRBJ2-2; D is unclear. The CDR3 is made up of 16 amino acids. Trimming pared 4 bases from V and 0 bases from J, leaving 12 bases between. CDR1 and CDR2 (germline): ENHRY, SYGVKD. The CDR3 here is CAISASASANTGELFF. In DNA form, the CDR3 reads TGTGCCATCAGTGCTTCTGCGAGCGCGAACACCGGGGAGCTGTTTTTT.

This clone was observed a handful of times. This CDR3 is also generated by other DNA sequences in the sample. V is TRBV3-1 (or the pseudogene TRBV3-2) and J is TRBJ1-2, with D possibly matching TRBD1 (6 bases). This CDR3 is 13 amino acids long. Germline CDR1 is LGHDT and CDR2 is YNNKEL (reference sequence). With 4 bases removed from V and 1 base from J, the gap between germline ends came to 7 bases. CDR3: CASSPDSNYGYTF. Here the CDR3 DNA reads TGTGCCAGCAGCCCGGACAGTAACTATGGCTACACCTTC.

This clone has more than one count but fewer than ten. The chain carries TRBV13 and TRBJ2-5, with 9 nucleotides matching TRBD2. Germline V gives CDR1 PRHDT, CDR2 FYEKMQ (reference sequence). This CDR3 region has 16 residues. V lost 0 bases to trimming and J lost 5 bases; unmatched junction nucleotides: 7. The CDR3 sequence: CASSLGLAGGPETQYF. The CDR3 region has the DNA TGTGCCAGCAGCTTAGGCCTCGCGGGGGGGCCTGAGACCCAGTACTTC.

This chain joins TRBV20-1 and TRBJ1-2; D uncertain. The V end lost 6 bases, the J end lost 0 bases, and 5 bases lay between the germline ends. Germline-derived CDR1 and CDR2 are DFQATT and SNEGSKA (reference sequence). The CDR3 sequence is 11 residues long. The chain's CDR3 is CSADPNYGYTF. For the CDR3, the DNA is TGCAGTGCGGACCCTAACTATGGCTACACCTTC.

This chain uses TRBV10-2 with TRBJ1-4; D uncertain. The V end was cut by 7 bases, the J end by 8 bases, with 11 bases between. The CDR3 has 12 residues. The V gene's germline CDR1 is WSHSY and CDR2 SAAADI. CDR3 sequence reads: CASTGLGEKLFF. The CDR3 bases are TGCGCCAGCACGGGGTTGGGGGAAAAACTGTTTTTT.

The table lists this clone with a few counts. The CDR3 DNA follows: TGTGCCAGCAGCGTAGCGGCGTTGAGTGGCACTGAAGCTTTCTTT. This translates into CASSVAALSGTEAFF. The chain uses TRBV9 and TRBJ1-1; no reliable D call. V lost 0 bases and J lost 4, with 13 bases in between. Per the germline V gene, CDR1 is SGDLS and CDR2 is YYNGEE. This CDR3 contains 15 residues. The whole variable domain, remainder taken from reference TRBV9 and TRBJ1-1, is DSGVTQTPKHLITATGQRVTLRCSPRSGDLSVYWYQQSLDQGLQFLIQYYNGEERAKGNILERFSAQQFPDLHSELNLSSLELGDSALYFCASSVAALSGTEAFFGQGTRLTVV.

The V and J genes are TRBV19 and TRBJ1-5, with 10 bases fitting TRBD1. Germline CDR1 and CDR2: LNHDA and SQIVND (reference sequence). The junction had 5 bases not matched to a gene; V was cut back by 6 bases and J by 3 bases. The CDR3 is 15 amino acids. CDR3 DNA sequence: TGTGCCAGTAGCCGGGACAGGGGCATCAATCAGCCCCAGCATTTT. This gives the protein CASSRDRGINQPQHF. Drawing the rest from reference TRBV19 and TRBJ1-5, the complete variable domain is DGGITQSPKYLFRKEGQNVTLSCEQNLNHDAMYWYRQDPGQGLRLIYYSQIVNDFQKGDIAEGYSVSREKKESFPLTVTSAQKNPTAFYLCASSRDRGINQPQHFGDGTRLSIL.

V is TRBV19 and J is TRBJ1-2, with D uncertain. V was clipped by 5 bases and J by 7 bases, with 5 bases between them. Germline CDR1 and CDR2: LNHDA and SQIVND (reference sequence). There are 10 residues in the CDR3. The CDR3 DNA sequence: TGTGCCAGTAGTGAGGGTGGCTACACCTTC. Translating gives CASSEGGYTF.

The CDR3 DNA follows: TGTGCCAGCTCCGGGCAGACTGAGTTCTTC. It encodes CASSGQTEFF. The genes are TRBV28 and TRBJ2-1, with D uncertain. V dropped 8 bases and J dropped 14 bases, with 13 bases sitting between them. The germline V gene encodes CDR1 MDHEN and CDR2 SYDVKM. The CDR3 is 10 residues long.

The rearrangement joins TRBV7-2 to TRBJ2-3; weak D call: TRBD2 (6 bases). CDR3 size: 18 residues. The germline V gene encodes CDR1 SGHTA and CDR2 FQGNSA. The V gene lost 5 bases and the J gene lost 5 bases, with 26 bases spanning the gap. CDR3 sequence reads: CASSPSGGFREKGDTQYF. CDR3 nucleotide sequence: TGTGCCAGCAGCCCATCTGGGGGATTTCGGGAGAAGGGAGATACGCAGTATTTT.

This clone was seen a handful of times. V gene TRBV2 combines with J gene TRBJ1-2; weak D call: TRBD1 (5 bases). The length of the CDR3 is 16 residues. The V end lost 1 base, the J end lost 1 base, and 13 bases lay between the germline ends. Germline CDR1 is SNHLY and CDR2 is FYNNEI. The chain's CDR3 is CASSEEGAGNNYGYTF. CDR3 nucleotides: TGTGCCAGCAGTGAAGAAGGGGCCGGGAATAACTATGGCTACACCTTC.

The chain recombines TRBV2 with TRBJ2-1, with D perhaps TRBD1 (6 bases). Per germline, CDR1 SNHLY and CDR2 FYNNEI. The CDR3 loop spans 15 amino acids. The germline V and J ends were trimmed by 7 bases and 5 bases, with 18 bases remaining between them. CDR3 DNA sequence: TGTGCCAGCATTCAGGACAGATCGATGAACAATGAGCAGTTCTTC. This gives the protein CASIQDRSMNNEQFF.

The chain joins TRBV6-5 to TRBJ1-2; D remains unclear. The CDR3 is 13 residues long. Germline V gene sequence: CDR1 MNHEY, CDR2 SVGAGI. Trimming stripped 4 bases from V and 2 bases from J, with 8 bases between. For the CDR3, the DNA is TGTGCCAGCAGTTTCGGCCCCAACTATGGCTACACCTTC. Its translation is CASSFGPNYGYTF.

This CDR3 is CATSQGASGTDTQYF. The CDR3 region has the DNA TGTGCCACCAGCCAAGGGGCTAGCGGTACAGATACGCAGTATTTT. V gene TRBV15 combines with J gene TRBJ2-3; TRBD2 aligns across 7 bases. Germline loops: CDR1 LNHNV, CDR2 YYDKDF (reference sequence). This CDR3 region has 15 residues. With V trimmed by 5 bases and J by 3 bases, 8 bases remained unmatched.

This chain joins TRBV7-2 and TRBJ2-3; 7 bases line up with TRBD1. CDR1 and CDR2 (germline): SGHTA, FQGNSA. Losses at the gene ends were 0 bases for V and 0 bases for J; bases not matched to a gene: 0. The CDR3 is 15 amino acids. The CDR3 sequence is CASSLATGSTDTQYF. CDR3 DNA: TGTGCCAGCAGCTTAGCGACAGGGAGCACAGATACGCAGTATTTT.

Only a few counts were recorded for this clone. This CDR3 reads CASRPGENTEAFF. The CDR3 DNA sequence: TGTGCCAGCAGACCAGGAGAGAACACTGAAGCTTTCTTT. This sequence joins TRBV12-3 or TRBV12-4 and TRBJ1-1; unclear D gene. This CDR3 has 13 amino acids. V was clipped by 6 bases and J by 1 base, with 9 bases between them.

The chain uses TRBV2 and TRBJ2-3; D is unclear. Trimming cost V 2 bases and J 3 bases, with 6 bases left between them. The CDR3 is 13 amino acids. CDR1 and CDR2 from the germline V gene are SNHLY and FYNNEI. In DNA form, the CDR3 reads TGTGCCAGCAGTGAACTGGGAACAGATACGCAGTATTTT. Its protein product is CASSELGTDTQYF.

The J gene is TRBJ2-5, the V gene TRBV5-4; perhaps D is TRBD1 or TRBD2 (6 bases each). The V end was cut by 4 bases, the J end by 1 base, with 20 bases between. Germline loops: CDR1 SGHNT, CDR2 YYREEE (reference sequence). This CDR3 has 17 amino acids. The chain's CDR3 is CASSPVQNGGFQETQYF. In nucleotides, the CDR3 is TGTGCCAGCAGCCCCGTTCAAAACGGGGGCTTCCAAGAGACCCAGTACTTC.